The rows below give T cell receptor beta chains drawn from one sample of a study of T-cell memory formation after mild COVID-19. TCRdb analysed the 5' RACE reads with MiXCR anew, one entry per CDR3 protein. The profile covers approximately 500,000 distinct CDR3 sequences, with around a quarter appearing a single time and around 12% taken by the ten largest. The sequenced sample was PBMCs or a T cell subset sorted from them (not recorded which). The origin of the receptors is an adult woman who had mild COVID-19 (a few samples of this study predate the infection). Cell type and time point are not known. Both conserved end residues are part of each CDR3. Fields, in order: CDR3 protein, CDR3 DNA, D gene, clone size, V gene, CDR3 length, J gene. A D gene is named only where the DNA matches it firmly. Part of the rows lack a size; the others show once, few, many or a class for expanded clones.

CDR3aa: CASSRLNYEQYF
CDR3nt: TGTGCCAGCAGCCGACTGAACTACGAGCAGTACTTC
d_gene: -
abundance: few
v_gene: TRBV7-9
len: 12
j_gene: TRBJ2-7

CDR3aa: CASSLGRWLAGEQFF
CDR3nt: TGCGCCAGCAGCTTGGGGAGGTGGCTAGCGGGTGAGCAGTTCTTC
d_gene: TRBD2
abundance: few
v_gene: TRBV5-1
len: 15
j_gene: TRBJ2-1

CDR3aa: CATSRDSPGGVEPQHF
CDR3nt: TGTGCCACCAGCAGAGATAGTCCAGGGGGCGTTGAGCCCCAGCATTTT
d_gene: TRBD1
abundance: -
v_gene: TRBV15
len: 16
j_gene: TRBJ1-5

CDR3aa: CASSSKGGDRDYNEQFF
CDR3nt: TGTGCCAGCAGCTCTAAGGGCGGGGACAGGGACTACAATGAGCAGTTCTTC
d_gene: TRBD1
abundance: few
v_gene: TRBV7-2
len: 17
j_gene: TRBJ2-1

CDR3aa: CASSQVVQPQDTQYF
CDR3nt: TGCGCCAGCAGCCAAGTCGTACAGCCCCAAGATACGCAGTATTTT
d_gene: -
abundance: -
v_gene: TRBV4-1
len: 15
j_gene: TRBJ2-3

CDR3aa: CASSEALHRGGDTQYF
CDR3nt: TGTGCCAGCAGTGAAGCGCTTCACAGGGGTGGCGATACGCAGTATTTT
d_gene: TRBD1
abundance: few
v_gene: TRBV2
len: 16
j_gene: TRBJ2-3

CDR3aa: CASSYQTYTGELFF
CDR3nt: TGTGCCAGCAGTTACCAGACATACACCGGGGAGCTGTTTTTT
d_gene: -
abundance: -
v_gene: TRBV6-6
len: 14
j_gene: TRBJ2-2

CDR3aa: CASRKSGRGSRETQYF
CDR3nt: TGTGCCAGCAGAAAAAGCGGCAGGGGGTCGAGGGAGACCCAGTACTTC
d_gene: -
abundance: few
v_gene: TRBV21-1
len: 16
j_gene: TRBJ2-5

CDR3aa: CASRTGDIESEKLFF
CDR3nt: TGTGCCAGCCGGACTGGGGACATCGAATCTGAAAAACTGTTTTTT
d_gene: -
abundance: -
v_gene: TRBV7-9
len: 15
j_gene: TRBJ1-4

CDR3aa: CASRLGNEQFF
CDR3nt: TGTGCCAGCAGGCTAGGGAATGAGCAGTTCTTC
d_gene: -
abundance: few
v_gene: TRBV12-3/TRBV12-4
len: 11
j_gene: TRBJ2-1

CDR3aa: CASSLVEGKNTEAFF
CDR3nt: TGTGCCAGCAGCTTGGTGGAGGGAAAGAACACTGAAGCTTTCTTT
d_gene: -
abundance: -
v_gene: TRBV7-6
len: 15
j_gene: TRBJ1-1

CDR3aa: CASSLSGTVDQPQHF
CDR3nt: TGTGCCAGCAGCCTCTCCGGGACAGTAGATCAGCCCCAGCATTTT
d_gene: TRBD1
abundance: -
v_gene: TRBV3-1
len: 15
j_gene: TRBJ1-5

CDR3aa: CASSSEWPQETQYF
CDR3nt: TGTGCCAGCAGCTCCGAGTGGCCCCAAGAGACCCAGTACTTC
d_gene: -
abundance: -
v_gene: TRBV7-9
len: 14
j_gene: TRBJ2-5

CDR3aa: CASSPELAGGKTQYF
CDR3nt: TGTGCCAGCAGCCCGGAGCTAGCGGGGGGAAAGACCCAGTACTTC
d_gene: TRBD2
abundance: -
v_gene: TRBV11-2
len: 15
j_gene: TRBJ2-5

CDR3aa: CASSPRPGSPAGYTF
CDR3nt: TGTGCCAGCAGTCCACGACCCGGGAGTCCGGCGGGCTACACCTTC
d_gene: -
abundance: -
v_gene: TRBV6-5
len: 15
j_gene: TRBJ1-2

CDR3aa: CASSLMVGETQYF
CDR3nt: TGTGCCAGCAGCTTAATGGTTGGAGAGACCCAGTACTTC
d_gene: -
abundance: -
v_gene: TRBV7-2
len: 13
j_gene: TRBJ2-5

CDR3aa: CASSPVGGASDTQYF
CDR3nt: TGTGCCAGCTCACCGGTGGGGGGAGCCTCAGATACGCAGTATTTT
d_gene: -
abundance: -
v_gene: TRBV18
len: 15
j_gene: TRBJ2-3

CDR3aa: CASSPRAGGTTDTQYF
CDR3nt: TGTGCCAGCAGCCCAAGAGCGGGAGGAACCACAGATACGCAGTATTTT
d_gene: TRBD2
abundance: -
v_gene: TRBV11-3
len: 16
j_gene: TRBJ2-3

CDR3aa: CASSLGVGYGYTF
CDR3nt: TGTGCCAGCAGTTTGGGGGTGGGCTATGGCTACACCTTC
d_gene: -
abundance: few
v_gene: TRBV12-3/TRBV12-4
len: 13
j_gene: TRBJ1-2

CDR3aa: CSGLKQPSSYNEQFF
CDR3nt: TGCAGCGGACTGAAGCAACCGAGCTCCTACAATGAGCAGTTCTTC
d_gene: -
abundance: few
v_gene: TRBV29-1
len: 15
j_gene: TRBJ2-1

CDR3aa: CASSVADRDYNEQFF
CDR3nt: TGTGCCAGCAGCGTAGCGGACAGGGATTACAATGAGCAGTTCTTC
d_gene: TRBD1
abundance: -
v_gene: TRBV9
len: 15
j_gene: TRBJ2-1

CDR3aa: CASSVDAGGKTQYF
CDR3nt: TGTGCCAGCAGCGTAGATGCGGGTGGGAAGACCCAGTACTTC
d_gene: -
abundance: few
v_gene: TRBV9
len: 14
j_gene: TRBJ2-5

CDR3aa: CSVGGQGQINYGYTF
CDR3nt: TGCAGCGTTGGGGGACAGGGGCAGATTAACTATGGCTACACCTTC
d_gene: TRBD1
abundance: few
v_gene: TRBV29-1
len: 15
j_gene: TRBJ1-2

CDR3aa: CASSSEGVGTDTQYF
CDR3nt: TGCGCCAGCAGCTCCGAAGGGGTCGGCACAGATACGCAGTATTTT
d_gene: -
abundance: few
v_gene: TRBV4-3
len: 15
j_gene: TRBJ2-3

CDR3aa: CASSHPDRGPYEQYF
CDR3nt: TGTGCCAGCAGCCACCCGGACAGGGGGCCCTACGAGCAGTACTTC
d_gene: TRBD1
abundance: few
v_gene: TRBV7-9
len: 15
j_gene: TRBJ2-7

CDR3aa: CASSGTINYGYTF
CDR3nt: TGTGCCAGCAGCGGGACAATTAACTATGGCTACACCTTC
d_gene: -
abundance: -
v_gene: TRBV27
len: 13
j_gene: TRBJ1-2

CDR3aa: CASSLIMARGMVSRLAKNIQYF
CDR3nt: TGTGCCAGCAGCTTAATTATGGCTCGGGGAATGGTTAGTCGTTTGGCCAAAAACATTCAGTACTTC
d_gene: -
abundance: -
v_gene: TRBV7-2
len: 22
j_gene: TRBJ2-4

CDR3aa: CASSKGKSGLAGNTGELFF
CDR3nt: TGTGCCAGCAGCAAGGGGAAATCCGGACTAGCGGGGAACACCGGGGAGCTGTTTTTT
d_gene: TRBD2
abundance: -
v_gene: TRBV4-2
len: 19
j_gene: TRBJ2-2

CDR3aa: CASSQDPGGEQYF
CDR3nt: TGCGCCAGCAGCCAAGATCCAGGGGGTGAGCAGTACTTC
d_gene: TRBD1
abundance: many
v_gene: TRBV4-1
len: 13
j_gene: TRBJ2-7

CDR3aa: CASSFLGSTYEQYF
CDR3nt: TGCGCCAGCAGCTTCCTGGGCAGTACCTACGAGCAGTACTTC
d_gene: -
abundance: few
v_gene: TRBV5-1
len: 14
j_gene: TRBJ2-7

CDR3aa: CSARVQGNTGELFF
CDR3nt: TGCAGTGCTAGGGTACAGGGCAACACCGGGGAGCTGTTTTTT
d_gene: -
abundance: -
v_gene: TRBV20-1
len: 14
j_gene: TRBJ2-2

CDR3aa: CASSLAPGQGFTDTQYF
CDR3nt: TGTGCCAGCAGCTTAGCTCCCGGACAGGGATTCACAGATACGCAGTATTTT
d_gene: TRBD1
abundance: few
v_gene: TRBV7-6
len: 17
j_gene: TRBJ2-3

CDR3aa: CASSLSFGFNQPQHF
CDR3nt: TGTGCCAGCAGCCTTTCCTTCGGTTTTAATCAGCCCCAGCATTTT
d_gene: -
abundance: few
v_gene: TRBV11-2
len: 15
j_gene: TRBJ1-5

CDR3aa: CASSGTGVGEQYF
CDR3nt: TGCGCCAGCAGCGGGACAGGGGTAGGCGAGCAGTACTTC
d_gene: TRBD1
abundance: -
v_gene: TRBV5-1
len: 13
j_gene: TRBJ2-7

CDR3aa: CASTPAPRTASSYEQYF
CDR3nt: TGTGCCAGCACTCCAGCCCCCCGGACAGCGAGCTCCTACGAGCAGTACTTC
d_gene: -
abundance: few
v_gene: TRBV6-2/TRBV6-3
len: 17
j_gene: TRBJ2-7

CDR3aa: CASSPPQSQETQYF
CDR3nt: TGTGCCAGCTCACCTCCGCAATCTCAAGAGACCCAGTACTTC
d_gene: -
abundance: -
v_gene: TRBV18
len: 14
j_gene: TRBJ2-5

CDR3aa: CAISEPTNEQYF
CDR3nt: TGTGCCATCAGTGAGCCGACCAACGAGCAGTACTTC
d_gene: -
abundance: -
v_gene: TRBV10-3
len: 12
j_gene: TRBJ2-7

CDR3aa: CASSPRDRRHHEQYF
CDR3nt: TGTGCCAGCAGCCCGAGGGACAGGCGGCACCACGAGCAGTACTTC
d_gene: TRBD1
abundance: few
v_gene: TRBV5-6
len: 15
j_gene: TRBJ2-7

CDR3aa: CASSLPAGTGRQPQHF
CDR3nt: TGTGCCAGCAGCCTACCTGCCGGGACAGGGAGGCAGCCCCAGCATTTT
d_gene: TRBD1
abundance: -
v_gene: TRBV7-8
len: 16
j_gene: TRBJ1-5

CDR3aa: CATSVRDRFNEQFF
CDR3nt: TGTGCCACCAGCGTCCGGGACAGGTTCAATGAGCAGTTCTTC
d_gene: TRBD1
abundance: few
v_gene: TRBV15
len: 14
j_gene: TRBJ2-1

CDR3aa: CASQTGAGETQYF
CDR3nt: TGCGCCAGCCAAACAGGGGCTGGGGAGACCCAGTACTTC
d_gene: TRBD1
abundance: few
v_gene: TRBV5-1
len: 13
j_gene: TRBJ2-5

CDR3aa: CSARRIPGTGNEETQYF
CDR3nt: TGCAGTGCTAGACGTATACCCGGGACAGGGAATGAAGAGACCCAGTACTTC
d_gene: TRBD1
abundance: many
v_gene: TRBV20-1
len: 17
j_gene: TRBJ2-5

CDR3aa: CASSEGISFSNQPQHF
CDR3nt: TGTGCCAGCAGCGAAGGGATCTCATTTAGCAATCAGCCCCAGCATTTT
d_gene: -
abundance: -
v_gene: TRBV12-3/TRBV12-4
len: 16
j_gene: TRBJ1-5

CDR3aa: CASSPGLGRPETQYF
CDR3nt: TGTGCCAGCTCACCGGGACTAGGTCGTCCAGAGACCCAGTACTTC
d_gene: TRBD2
abundance: -
v_gene: TRBV18
len: 15
j_gene: TRBJ2-5

CDR3aa: CASSLPWDRNQPQHF
CDR3nt: TGTGCCAGCAGCTTACCCTGGGACAGAAATCAGCCCCAGCATTTT
d_gene: TRBD1
abundance: -
v_gene: TRBV7-6
len: 15
j_gene: TRBJ1-5

CDR3aa: CASSLEAPEADTQYF
CDR3nt: TGCGCCAGCAGCTTGGAGGCTCCGGAGGCAGATACGCAGTATTTT
d_gene: -
abundance: -
v_gene: TRBV5-1
len: 15
j_gene: TRBJ2-3

CDR3aa: CASSLDRVDYYEQYF
CDR3nt: TGTGCCAGCAGCCTTGACAGGGTCGATTATTACGAGCAGTACTTC
d_gene: TRBD1
abundance: -
v_gene: TRBV11-2
len: 15
j_gene: TRBJ2-7

CDR3aa: CASSLGRSSGRGQYF
CDR3nt: TGTGCCAGCAGCTTAGGAAGGTCTAGCGGTAGGGGGCAGTACTTC
d_gene: TRBD2
abundance: few
v_gene: TRBV7-2
len: 15
j_gene: TRBJ2-7

CDR3aa: CASMQQWNTEAFF
CDR3nt: TGTGCCAGCATGCAACAGTGGAACACTGAAGCTTTCTTT
d_gene: -
abundance: many
v_gene: TRBV7-2
len: 13
j_gene: TRBJ1-1